The 28 T cell receptor beta chains presented below share a single source sample, sequenced in a study of shared T cell receptors in the human thymus. Sequencing used immunoSEQ multiplex PCR; TCRdb keeps in-frame clones, though not all of them. The repertoire holds 720,000 or so clones, approximately 85% seen once, with around 0.0094% in the top ten. The data also belong to a second study, concerning human thymus T cells.

The sample consisted of thymocytes. Source of these receptors: a girl less than two years old with a congenital heart defect.

The chain uses TRBV9 and TRBJ2-1; 9 bases are shared with TRBD2. Germline V gives CDR1 SGDLS, CDR2 YYNGEE. The trim removed 0 bases at V and 8 bases at J, leaving 12 bases unmatched. CDR3 length equals 17 residues. CDR3 in amino acids: CASSVGAGGPRPHEQFF. The CDR3 DNA is TGTGCCAGCAGCGTAGGGGCGGGGGGGCCAAGGCCCCATGAGCAGTTCTTC.

The chain recombines TRBV28 with TRBJ2-7; D is perhaps TRBD1 (5 bases). The CDR3 has 13 amino acids. Per the germline V gene, CDR1 is MDHEN and CDR2 is SYDVKM. Trimming took 7 bases from V and 5 from J, leaving 15 bases between them. The CDR3 region is CASKRDSRNEQYF. Written as DNA, the CDR3 is TGTGCCAGCAAGCGAGACAGTCGTAACGAGCAGTACTTC.

The gene calls are TRBV27 and TRBJ2-7, with TRBD1 matching over 9 bases. The CDR3 is 17 residues long. The trim removed 6 bases at V and 3 bases at J, leaving 15 bases unmatched. Looked up from germline, CDR1 is MNHEY and CDR2 is SMNVEV (reference sequence). The CDR3 DNA is TGTGCCAGCAGCGAAACGGCAATCGGGACAGGGAGCTACGAGCAGTACTTC. Translated, it gives CASSETAIGTGSYEQYF.

J is TRBJ1-2 and V is TRBV4-1; maybe TRBD1 (5 bases). Looked up from germline, CDR1 is MGHRA and CDR2 is YSYEKL. V dropped 1 base and J dropped 4 bases, with 22 bases sitting between them. The CDR3 covers 18 residues. The CDR3 is CASSQGRGDLLYLYGYTF. DNA of the CDR3: TGCGCCAGCAGCCAAGGGCGGGGGGATCTCCTTTACCTCTATGGCTACACCTTC.

The chain combines TRBV5-4 with TRBJ2-3; 7 nucleotides agree with TRBD1. This CDR3 spans 14 amino acids. V gave up 4 bases and J gave up 5 bases; unmatched junction bases: 7. Germline V gene data show CDR1 as SGHNT and CDR2 as YYREEE (reference sequence). In nucleotides, the CDR3 is TGTGCCAGCAGCAAAACCACAGGGGAAGATACGCAGTATTTT. Protein product: CASSKTTGEDTQYF.

V is TRBV10-3 and J is TRBJ2-6; TRBD1 is a possible D gene (6 bases). This CDR3 spans 15 amino acids. Trimming took 7 bases from V and 3 from J, leaving 13 bases between them. Germline assignment: CDR1 ENHRY and CDR2 SYGVKD. CDR3 sequence: CAINRWGLGANVLTF. The CDR3, as DNA: TGTGCCATCAATCGGTGGGGGCTTGGGGCCAACGTCCTGACTTTC.

The CDR3 region is CASSRTEGGGYTF. The DNA of the CDR3 is TGTGCCAGCAGCCGGACGGAGGGGGGGGGCTACACCTTC. The chain has TRBV7-2 and TRBJ1-2, with a possible D match to TRBD1 (6 bases). CDR1 SGHTA and CDR2 FQGNSA come from the germline V gene. The CDR3 loop spans 13 amino acids. Trimming took off 5 bases at V and 8 bases at J, with 15 bases between the two ends. Complete variable domain (other parts from reference TRBV7-2 and TRBJ1-2): GAGVSQSPSNKVTEKGKDVELRCDPISGHTALYWYRQSLGQGLEFLIYFQGNSAPDKSGLPSDRFSAERTGGSVSTLTIQRTQQEDSAVYLCASSRTEGGGYTFGSGTRLTVV.

This chain's CDR3 is CASSAGHRSAYEQYF. The CDR3 DNA sequence: TGTGCCAGCAGTGCCGGACACCGGTCGGCCTACGAGCAGTACTTC. The chain carries TRBV6-1 and TRBJ2-7, with D tentatively TRBD1 (5 bases). Germline V gene data show CDR1 as MNHNS and CDR2 as SASEGT. V dropped 4 bases and J dropped 2 bases, with 15 bases sitting between them. This CDR3 contains 15 residues.

The chain recombines TRBV7-8 with TRBJ2-7, with 15 positions matching TRBD2. The ends lost 1 base at V and 0 bases at J; junction bases unmatched: 7. Germline V CDR1 and CDR2: SGHVS, FQNEAQ. The CDR3 extends over 19 amino acids. The CDR3 DNA follows: TGTGCCAGCAGCTTAGATGGCGGGACTAGCGGGGGGCTCTCCTACGAGCAGTACTTC. It yields the protein CASSLDGGTSGGLSYEQYF.

The chain links TRBV7-6 to TRBJ1-1; 8 bases agree with TRBD1. V shed 0 bases, J shed 0 bases, and the junction held 3 bases outside the gene matches. Germline V lookup: CDR1 SGHVS, CDR2 FNYEAQ. This CDR3 region has 16 residues. CDR3 coding DNA: TGTGCCAGCAGCTTAGCGCGACAGGGGATGAACACTGAAGCTTTCTTT. Its translation: CASSLARQGMNTEAFF.

The chain is built from TRBV5-6 and TRBJ1-1; a possible D gene is TRBD1 (5 bases). This CDR3 has 16 amino acids. The V end lost 3 bases, the J end lost 0 bases, and 15 bases lay between the germline ends. The germline CDR1 and CDR2 sequences are SGHDT and YYEEEE. As DNA, the CDR3 is TGTGCCAGCAGCTGGGTGGGCGGGACCTTGAACACTGAAGCTTTCTTT. Amino acids: CASSWVGGTLNTEAFF. Drawing the rest from reference TRBV5-6 and TRBJ1-1, the complete variable domain is DAGVTQSPTHLIKTRGQQVTLRCSPKSGHDTVSWYQQALGQGPQFIFQYYEEEERQRGNFPDRFSGHQFPNYSSELNVNALLLGDSALYLCASSWVGGTLNTEAFFGQGTRLTVV.

This sequence joins TRBV29-1 and TRBJ2-7; D perhaps matches TRBD1 (6 bases). V lost 7 bases and J lost 3, with 16 bases in between. The CDR3 has 13 amino acids. In germline, CDR1 is SQVTM, CDR2 ANQGSEA. CDR3 bases: TGCAGCGCTTCCGACAGGAATCACTACGAGCAGTACTTC. Translated, it gives CSASDRNHYEQYF.

V and J are TRBV27 and TRBJ1-3; no definite D call. This CDR3 has 17 amino acids. Germline V gene sequence: CDR1 MNHEY, CDR2 SMNVEV (reference sequence). The germline V and J ends were trimmed by 6 bases and 0 bases, with 18 bases remaining between them. The CDR3 sequence is CASRAISPTSSGNTIYF. The CDR3 DNA reads as TGTGCCAGCAGGGCCATCTCACCCACCAGCTCTGGAAACACCATATATTTT.

This chain uses TRBV2 with TRBJ2-7; D perhaps matches TRBD1 (6 bases). The V gene lost 7 bases and the J gene lost 2 bases, with 12 bases spanning the gap. This CDR3 has 13 residues. CDR1 and CDR2 from the germline V gene are SNHLY and FYNNEI. DNA of the CDR3: TGTGCCAGCACGGGACAAGGTCCCTACGAGCAGTACTTC. This codes for CASTGQGPYEQYF.

The rearrangement uses TRBV28 and TRBJ1-2, with TRBD1 matching over 8 bases. V shed 1 base, J shed 10 bases, and the junction held 14 bases outside the gene matches. The CDR3 is made up of 16 amino acids. Germline loops: CDR1 MDHEN, CDR2 SYDVKM. DNA of the CDR3: TGTGCCAGCAGTTTATCGGAGGAACCAGGGGGCGTGGTCTACACCTTC. This gives the protein CASSLSEEPGGVVYTF.

V and J are TRBV9 and TRBJ1-2; 7 bases are shared with TRBD1. CDR1 is SGDLS and CDR2 is YYNGEE in the germline V gene. The CDR3 runs to 15 residues. Trimming at V came to 2 bases and at J to 2 bases, leaving 6 bases not matched to a gene. CDR3 sequence: CASSVSGQANYGYTF. The CDR3 DNA reads TGTGCCAGCAGCGTCTCCGGACAGGCAAACTATGGCTACACCTTC.

This clone was detected a few times. The gene calls are TRBV14 and TRBJ1-1; D is unresolved. Germline lookup yields CDR1 SGHDN and CDR2 FVKESK. The CDR3 consists of 19 residues. Trimming shortened V by 1 base and J by 1 base, and 22 bases separated the two germline ends. The CDR3 nucleotides read TGTGCCAGCAGCCAAGTTCGGATAGGATCCGCCGACAAGAACACTGAAGCTTTCTTT. It specifies CASSQVRIGSADKNTEAFF. Filled out from reference TRBV14 and TRBJ1-1, the complete variable domain reads EAGVTQFPSHSVIEKGQTVTLRCDPISGHDNLYWYRRVMGKEIKFLLHFVKESKQDESGMPNNRFLAERTGGTYSTLKVQPAELEDSGVYFCASSQVRIGSADKNTEAFFGQGTRLTVV.

The chain joins TRBV14 to TRBJ2-1; TRBD1 is a possible D gene (6 bases). Germline V gene sequence: CDR1 SGHDN, CDR2 FVKESK. With 0 bases removed from V and 4 bases from J, the gap between germline ends came to 10 bases. CDR3 size: 15 residues. This CDR3 is CASSQDRGWYNEQFF. CDR3 sequence (DNA): TGTGCCAGCAGCCAAGACAGGGGTTGGTACAATGAGCAGTTCTTC.

This clone was seen only once. The rearrangement uses TRBV10-3 and TRBJ1-1; D unclear. This CDR3 spans 14 amino acids. Between the trimmed V and J ends, which lost 4 bases and 5 bases, there was a span of 14 bases. Germline CDR1 ENHRY, CDR2 SYGVKD. CDR3 bases: TGTGCCATCAGTGTGGGCATCCCTGGGACTGAAGCTTTCTTT. It codes for CAISVGIPGTEAFF.

The chain couples TRBV5-4 to TRBJ2-5; D is unclear. The V gene lost 1 base and the J gene lost 1 base, with 5 bases spanning the gap. CDR3 size: 13 residues. In germline, CDR1 is SGHNT, CDR2 YYREEE (reference sequence). The CDR3 bases are TGTGCCAGCAGCTTGCCTATCCAAGAGACCCAGTACTTC. It specifies CASSLPIQETQYF.

This clone has more than one count but fewer than ten. The chain couples TRBV18 to TRBJ1-2, with 7 bases that match TRBD1. Germline V lookup: CDR1 KGHSH, CDR2 LQKENI. The CDR3 is 13 residues long. The junction had 5 bases not matched to a gene; V was cut back by 2 bases and J by 8 bases. This chain's CDR3 is CASSPRQGDGYTF. The CDR3 nucleotides are TGTGCCAGCTCACCAAGACAGGGCGACGGCTACACCTTC.

The chain recombines TRBV2 with TRBJ1-1; D is unclear. The V gene's germline CDR1 is SNHLY and CDR2 FYNNEI. The V end was cut by 7 bases, the J end by 1 base, with 7 bases between. The CDR3 runs 12 residues. Here the CDR3 DNA reads TGTGCCAGCACCCAAGCGAACACTGAAGCTTTCTTT. Amino acids: CASTQANTEAFF.

This chain connects TRBV6-5 to TRBJ1-6, with D possibly matching TRBD1 (6 bases). Germline V CDR1 and CDR2: MNHEY, SVGAGI. The CDR3 runs to 15 residues. Trimming left V 4 bases short and J 7 bases short, with 14 bases between. The chain's CDR3 is CASSFAGGRNSPLHF. In DNA form, the CDR3 reads TGTGCCAGCAGTTTTGCGGGGGGCCGAAATTCACCCCTCCACTTT.

This rearrangement joins TRBV6-1 to TRBJ2-3; D is ambiguous. Trimming shortened V by 2 bases and J by 1 base, and 16 bases separated the two germline ends. This CDR3 is 17 amino acids long. The germline V gene encodes CDR1 MNHNS and CDR2 SASEGT. The CDR3 sequence is CASSETVRHRRTDTQYF. The CDR3, as DNA: TGTGCCAGCAGTGAAACGGTGAGGCACCGGCGCACAGATACGCAGTATTTT.

CDR3: CAWSVPGQGSYNEQFF. Here the CDR3 DNA reads TGTGCCTGGAGTGTACCAGGACAGGGGTCCTACAATGAGCAGTTCTTC. The genes are TRBV30 and TRBJ2-1; 9 positions match TRBD1. Losses at the gene ends were 0 bases for V and 1 base for J; bases not matched to a gene: 4. CDR3 length: 16 residues. Germline V gene sequence: CDR1 GTSNPN, CDR2 SVGIG (reference sequence).

The chain is built from TRBV6-6 and TRBJ2-1; the D is unclear. This CDR3 has 9 residues. Germline V gives CDR1 MNHNY, CDR2 SVGAGI (reference sequence). V was pared by 8 bases and J by 10 bases, with 6 bases between. The CDR3 nucleotides read TGTGCCAGCCCGAGGGAGCAGTTCTTC. It codes for CASPREQFF.

The CDR3: CASSFTGVNTEAFF. As DNA, the CDR3 is TGTGCCAGCAGTTTCACAGGGGTAAACACTGAAGCTTTCTTT. This chain connects TRBV28 to TRBJ1-1, with 7 bases lining up with TRBD1. This CDR3 is 14 amino acids long. Trimming removed 3 bases from V and 2 bases from J; junction bases left unmatched: 3. Germline assignment: CDR1 MDHEN and CDR2 SYDVKM. Full variable domain (rest looked up from reference TRBV28 and TRBJ1-1): DVKVTQSSRYLVKRTGEKVFLECVQDMDHENMFWYRQDPGLGLRLIYFSYDVKMKEKGDIPEGYSVSREKKERFSLILESASTNQTSMYLCASSFTGVNTEAFFGQGTRLTVV.

This chain connects TRBV21-1 to TRBJ2-3; the listed D gene, TRBD1, was not tested against the DNA. TRBV21-1 is given as a pseudogene. This CDR3 spans 16 amino acids. The CDR3 nucleotides are TGTGCCAGCACCCCTCTTGGGGACAGGGGCGCAGATACGCAGTATTTT. Protein sequence: CASTPLGDRGADTQYF.